What follows are 18 T cell receptor beta chains derived from one specimen sequenced in a study of cytomegalovirus exposure and HLA in healthy donors. Primers for the PCR totalled 60 Vbeta and 13 Jbeta. The data were produced by immunoSEQ multiplex PCR, yet TCRdb's version contains in-frame clones alone and is incomplete. The table lists 150,000 to 200,000 clones, roughly three quarters of them singletons. The sample comprised PBMCs. These receptors originate from a woman aged 40 to 50 in good health and CMV-seropositive.

This sequence joins TRBV10-2 and TRBJ2-1; TRBD2 matches at 10 bases. Germline values: CDR1 WSHSY, CDR2 SAAADI. Losses at the gene ends were 5 bases for V and 6 bases for J; bases not matched to a gene: 10. CDR3 length: 16 residues. The CDR3 coding sequence is TGCGCCAGCAGTAGGGGGTTCGAGCGGGGGGGCAATGAGCAGTTCTTC. Its protein is CASSRGFERGGNEQFF.

This chain uses TRBV9 with TRBJ2-2, with 9 bases fitting TRBD1. CDR3 size: 16 residues. Losses at the gene ends were 4 bases for V and 0 bases for J; bases not matched to a gene: 4. Germline values: CDR1 SGDLS, CDR2 YYNGEE. The CDR3 DNA follows: TGTGCCAGCAGCACACAGGGGGCGTCGAACACCGGGGAGCTGTTTTTT. Its translation is CASSTQGASNTGELFF. Filled out from reference TRBV9 and TRBJ2-2, the complete variable domain reads DSGVTQTPKHLITATGQRVTLRCSPRSGDLSVYWYQQSLDQGLQFLIQYYNGEERAKGNILERFSAQQFPDLHSELNLSSLELGDSALYFCASSTQGASNTGELFFGEGSRLTVL.

V gene TRBV6-5 combines with J gene TRBJ2-2, with 8 bases fitting TRBD1. The CDR3 spans 15 residues. Trimming removed 6 bases from V and 3 bases from J; junction bases left unmatched: 6. Germline V CDR1 and CDR2: MNHEY, SVGAGI. The CDR3 DNA reads as TGTGCCAGCAGCCGCGGGACAGGTTACACCGGGGAGCTGTTTTTT. Translated: CASSRGTGYTGELFF.

The chain links TRBV19 to TRBJ2-7, with 7 nucleotides matching TRBD2. Germline CDR1 is LNHDA and CDR2 is SQIVND (reference sequence). This CDR3 region has 14 residues. Unmatched junction bases numbered 1, after V lost 2 bases and J lost 0 bases. CDR3 sequence (DNA): TGTGCCAGTAGTATACGGGGGGACTCCTACGAGCAGTACTTC. It codes for CASSIRGDSYEQYF.

The chain has TRBV19 and TRBJ1-4; TRBD1 aligns across 9 bases. From germline, CDR1 is LNHDA and CDR2 SQIVND (reference sequence). J was trimmed by 8 bases and V by 8 bases; bases with no gene match: 12. The CDR3 is 15 amino acids. CDR3 protein: CASAAFTGGQEKLFF. Written as DNA, the CDR3 is TGTGCCAGTGCAGCTTTTACAGGGGGCCAGGAAAAACTGTTTTTT.

The rearrangement links TRBV7-2 to TRBJ2-3; 9 nucleotides agree with TRBD1. The CDR3 consists of 15 residues. V lost 1 base to trimming and J lost 5 bases; unmatched junction nucleotides: 4. The germline V gene has CDR1 SGHTA and CDR2 FQGNSA. The CDR3 region has the DNA TGTGCCAGCAGCTTAGGAGGGGGACAGGGAGATACGCAGTATTTT. Its protein product is CASSLGGGQGDTQYF.

The genes are TRBV7-9 and TRBJ1-1, with no clear D. Germline V gives CDR1 SEHNR, CDR2 FQNEAQ (reference sequence). This CDR3 comprises 12 residues. Trimming pared 5 bases from V and 5 bases from J, leaving 9 bases between. The CDR3 region has the DNA TGTGCCAGCAGCCCTAGTTCAACTGAAGCTTTCTTT. Its translation: CASSPSSTEAFF.

This clone has just a few counts. CDR3: CSVVSRETQYF. For the CDR3, the DNA is TGCAGCGTTGTAAGCCGAGAGACCCAGTACTTC. V and J are TRBV29-1 and TRBJ2-5; D call uncertain. The CDR3 loop spans 11 amino acids. CDR1 is SQVTM and CDR2 is ANQGSEA in the germline V gene. The V end was cut by 4 bases, the J end by 4 bases, with 7 bases between.

Turning to this clone: At one of its ends the junction is not consistent with the germline gene, which may arise from a read error. The rearrangement joins TRBV19 to TRBJ2-6; 7 bases fit TRBD1. The CDR3 is 16 residues long. From germline, CDR1 is LNHDA and CDR2 SQIVND (reference sequence). The CDR3 spells CASSPRTGAGANGLTF. The DNA for the CDR3 is TGTGCCAGTAGTCCAAGAACAGGGGCTGGGGCCAACGGCCTGACTTTC.

The genes are TRBV6-1 and TRBJ2-7; TRBD1 might be the D (6 bases). Trimming left V 3 bases short and J 3 bases short, with 12 bases between. There are 14 residues in the CDR3. Germline V gene data show CDR1 as MNHNS and CDR2 as SASEGT. CDR3 sequence (DNA): TGTGCCAGCAGTGAGGACAGAGCCCTCTACGAGCAGTACTTC. Protein: CASSEDRALYEQYF.

V and J are TRBV28 and TRBJ2-1; 9 nucleotides agree with TRBD1. There are 16 residues in the CDR3. CDR1 is MDHEN, CDR2 SYDVKM, per germline. The V gene end was trimmed by 8 bases and the J gene end by 6 bases; junction bases not matched to a gene: 14. Here the CDR3 DNA reads TGTGCCAGCCCCCCGTCCACAGGGGGCGTTATCAATGAGCAGTTCTTC. This encodes CASPPSTGGVINEQFF.

This clone has only one observation. The chain employs TRBV2 and TRBJ2-7, with 11 positions matching TRBD2. Trimming took 7 bases from V and 6 from J; bases not matched to a gene: 8. The CDR3 sequence is 14 residues long. Looked up from germline, CDR1 is SNHLY and CDR2 is FYNNEI. The CDR3 is CASTSGGYLSEQYF. The CDR3, as DNA: TGTGCCAGCACTAGCGGGGGGTATCTTTCCGAGCAGTACTTC.

This clone appeared once. This chain links TRBV5-1 with TRBJ2-5, with D tentatively TRBD2 (5 bases). V was trimmed by 4 bases and J by 7 bases, leaving 11 bases between them. CDR3 size: 12 residues. Germline lookup yields CDR1 SGHRS and CDR2 YFSETQ. The CDR3 loop reads CASSPTGRTQYF. CDR3 nucleotides: TGCGCCAGCAGCCCGACGGGGAGGACCCAGTACTTC.

CDR3 bases: TGCGCCAGCAGCCCCCCTGCGGTCCCCTACGAGCAGTACTTC. It is translated as CASSPPAVPYEQYF. The J gene is TRBJ2-7, the V gene TRBV4-1; D gene uncertain. Trimming removed 4 bases from V and 2 bases from J, with 12 bases in between. Germline loops: CDR1 MGHRA, CDR2 YSYEKL. The CDR3 consists of 14 residues.

The chain has TRBV28 and TRBJ1-1; 10 bases are a match to TRBD1. V shed 4 bases, J shed 3 bases, and the junction held 5 bases outside the gene matches. The CDR3 sequence is 15 residues long. Germline V lookup: CDR1 MDHEN, CDR2 SYDVKM. The CDR3, as DNA: TGTGCCAGCAGTTCTAGACAGGGGGCTTACACTGAAGCTTTCTTT. Protein sequence: CASSSRQGAYTEAFF.

This chain joins TRBV19 and TRBJ1-1, with a weak D call TRBD1 (5 bases). The CDR3 has 13 residues. The V gene lost 10 bases and the J gene lost 1 base, with 13 bases spanning the gap. Looked up from germline, CDR1 is LNHDA and CDR2 is SQIVND (reference sequence). CDR3 protein: CATRGKGNTEAFF. In DNA form, the CDR3 reads TGTGCCACCCGGGGGAAGGGGAACACTGAAGCTTTCTTT.

The V and J genes are TRBV29-1 and TRBJ2-7; 8 bases match TRBD1. The CDR3 has 13 residues. J lost 5 bases, V lost 3 bases, and 6 bases had no gene match. Germline V lookup: CDR1 SQVTM, CDR2 ANQGSEA. CDR3 sequence: CSVDRTGLDEQYF. The CDR3 nucleotides are TGCAGCGTTGACCGGACAGGGCTCGACGAGCAGTACTTC.

V and J are TRBV9 and TRBJ2-3; 7 nucleotides line up with TRBD2. The CDR3 extends over 16 amino acids. In germline, CDR1 is SGDLS, CDR2 YYNGEE. V shed 3 bases, J shed 3 bases, and the junction held 10 bases outside the gene matches. CDR3 coding DNA: TGTGCCAGCAGCGCACCCCCGGGAGGCCGGACAGATACGCAGTATTTT. Translating gives CASSAPPGGRTDTQYF.